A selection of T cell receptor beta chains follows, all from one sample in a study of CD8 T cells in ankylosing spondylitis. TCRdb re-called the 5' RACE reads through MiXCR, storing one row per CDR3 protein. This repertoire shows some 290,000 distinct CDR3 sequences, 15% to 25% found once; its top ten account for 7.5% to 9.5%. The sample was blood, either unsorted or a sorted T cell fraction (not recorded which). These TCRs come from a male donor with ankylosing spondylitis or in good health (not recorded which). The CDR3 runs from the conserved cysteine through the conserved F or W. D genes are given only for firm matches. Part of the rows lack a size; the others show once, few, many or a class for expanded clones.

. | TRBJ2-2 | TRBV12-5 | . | CASGLVLGGGVTGELFF | TGTGCTAGTGGTTTGGTACTCGGAGGGGGCGTAACCGGGGAGCTGTTTTTT
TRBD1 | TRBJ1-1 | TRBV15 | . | CAASGTGDTEAFF | TGTGCCGCGTCCGGGACAGGGGACACTGAAGCTTTCTTT
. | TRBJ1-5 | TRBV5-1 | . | CASSPGRASNRPQHF | TGCGCCAGCAGCCCGGGACGGGCAAGCAATCGGCCCCAGCATTTT
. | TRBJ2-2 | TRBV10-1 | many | CASSERASGTGELFF | TGCGCCAGCAGTGAACGCGCCTCGGGGACCGGGGAGCTGTTTTTT
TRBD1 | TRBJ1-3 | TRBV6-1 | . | CASSGQGGFSGNTIYF | TGTGCCAGCAGTGGACAGGGCGGCTTCTCTGGAAACACCATATATTTT
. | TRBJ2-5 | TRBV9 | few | CASSVGEQGETQYF | TGTGCCAGCAGCGTAGGGGAGCAAGGGGAGACCCAGTACTTC
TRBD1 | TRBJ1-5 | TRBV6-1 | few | CASSDQIGTGQLSNQPQHF | TGTGCCAGCAGTGATCAAATTGGGACAGGGCAGTTGAGCAATCAGCCCCAGCATTTT
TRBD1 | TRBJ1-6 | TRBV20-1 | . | CSARSYRGPVNSPLHF | TGCAGTGCTAGATCCTACAGGGGGCCGGTTAATTCACCCCTCCACTTT
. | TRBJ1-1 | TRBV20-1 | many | CSAQNIQGTEAFF | TGCAGTGCGCAGAACATACAGGGTACTGAAGCTTTCTTT
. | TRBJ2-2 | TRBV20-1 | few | CSASTGTGELFF | TGCAGTGCTAGCACGGGCACCGGGGAGCTGTTTTTT
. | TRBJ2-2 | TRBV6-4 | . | CASSDRADGTGELFF | TGTGCCAGCAGTGACAGGGCGGATGGCACCGGGGAGCTGTTTTTT
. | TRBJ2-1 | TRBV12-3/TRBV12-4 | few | CASSEGFNEQFF | TGTGCCAGCAGTGAAGGGTTCAATGAGCAGTTCTTC
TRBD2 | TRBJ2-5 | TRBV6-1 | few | CASSEKGLAGPQETQYF | TGTGCCAGCAGTGAAAAGGGCTTAGCGGGCCCGCAAGAGACCCAGTACTTC
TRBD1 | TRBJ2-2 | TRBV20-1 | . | CSAEGQGANTGELFF | TGCAGTGCCGAGGGACAGGGGGCCAACACCGGGGAGCTGTTTTTT
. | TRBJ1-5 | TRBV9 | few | CASSGGVGNQPQHF | TGTGCCAGCAGCGGGGGTGTCGGCAATCAGCCCCAGCATTTT
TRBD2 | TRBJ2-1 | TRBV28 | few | CASTRSWASGRNYNEQFF | TGTGCCAGCACTAGGTCGTGGGCTAGCGGGAGGAACTACAATGAGCAGTTCTTC
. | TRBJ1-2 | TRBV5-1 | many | CASTPGTNYGYTF | TGCGCCAGCACCCCCGGGACCAACTATGGCTACACCTTC
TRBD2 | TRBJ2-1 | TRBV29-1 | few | CSVDPGLAYNEQFF | TGCAGCGTTGACCCGGGACTAGCGTACAATGAGCAGTTCTTC
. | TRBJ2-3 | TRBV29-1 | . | CSVGADTQYF | TGCAGCGTTGGGGCAGATACGCAGTATTTT
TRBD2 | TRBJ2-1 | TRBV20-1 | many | CSAREMGGGLSEQFF | TGCAGTGCTAGAGAAATGGGCGGGGGATTGAGTGAGCAGTTCTTC
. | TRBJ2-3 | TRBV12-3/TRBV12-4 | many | CASSLSGSTDTQYF | TGTGCCAGCAGTTTAAGCGGGAGCACAGATACGCAGTATTTT
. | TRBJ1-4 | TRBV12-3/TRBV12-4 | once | CASSPGPPNEKLFF | TGTGCCAGCAGTCCGGGACCTCCTAATGAAAAACTGTTTTTT
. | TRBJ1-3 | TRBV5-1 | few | CASRRSGDSGNTIYF | TGCGCCAGCAGACGTAGTGGGGACTCTGGAAACACCATATATTTT
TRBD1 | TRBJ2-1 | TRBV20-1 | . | CSVRTGGSGETYNEQFF | TGCAGCGTTCGGACAGGGGGTAGCGGGGAAACCTACAATGAGCAGTTCTTC
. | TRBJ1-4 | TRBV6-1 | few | CASRGYTTTNEKLFF | TGTGCCAGCAGGGGCTACACCACAACTAATGAAAAACTGTTTTTT
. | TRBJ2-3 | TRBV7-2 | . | CASSYGSYTQYF | TGTGCCAGCAGCTATGGGTCCTATACGCAGTATTTT
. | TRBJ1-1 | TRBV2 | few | CASSEVRVNTEAFF | TGTGCCAGCAGTGAAGTGCGGGTGAACACTGAAGCTTTCTTT
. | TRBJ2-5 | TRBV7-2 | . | CASSLAFGRETQYF | TGTGCCAGCAGCTTAGCGTTTGGCCGAGAGACCCAGTACTTC
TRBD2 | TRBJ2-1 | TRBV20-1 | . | CSATLAGRSYNEQFF | TGCAGTGCTACCCTAGCGGGACGCTCCTACAATGAGCAGTTCTTC
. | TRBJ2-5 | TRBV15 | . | CATSRKTVQETQYF | TGTGCCACCAGCAGAAAGACGGTCCAAGAGACCCAGTACTTC
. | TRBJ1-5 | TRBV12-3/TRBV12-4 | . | CASSLEGTSNQPQHF | TGTGCCAGCAGTTTGGAAGGTACCAGCAATCAGCCCCAGCATTTT
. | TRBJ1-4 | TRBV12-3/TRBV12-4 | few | CASSLESQRGEKLFF | TGTGCCAGCAGTTTAGAGTCACAAAGAGGCGAAAAACTGTTTTTT
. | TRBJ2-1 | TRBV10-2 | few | CATKAGRGAANEQFF | TGCGCCACAAAGGCAGGGAGGGGGGCCGCTAATGAGCAGTTCTTC
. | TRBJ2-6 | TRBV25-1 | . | CASRPAVSGANVLTF | TGTGCCAGCCGCCCGGCTGTCTCTGGGGCCAACGTCCTGACTTTC
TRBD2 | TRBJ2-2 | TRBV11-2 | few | CASRRLAGSGELFF | TGTGCCAGCAGAAGACTAGCGGGGTCAGGGGAGCTGTTTTTT
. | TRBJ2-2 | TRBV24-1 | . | CATSDRTVTGELFF | TGTGCCACCAGTGATCGAACAGTTACCGGGGAGCTGTTTTTT